The clone carrying this T cell receptor (beta chain) has a single count. Its antigen remains unidentified. An even split of each subset's genomic DNA across several immunoSEQ plates was performed. Profiled with immunoSEQ multiplex PCR; TCRdb holds only in-frame clones, not every one. Among fewer than 850,000 clones listed, around 96% were seen once. As defined, naive CD8 cells were CD45RO-negative and positively selected for CCR7, with terminally differentiated effector memory CD45RA+ cells excluded. Everyone who donated was a Caucasian adult who lived in Nashville, Tennessee. This sample was taken from a study of shared clonotypes between healthy human individuals. Notes on the study in general: In contrast to clonotypes shared by all four donors, non-shared clonotypes had lower generation probabilities.

Germline assignment: CDR1 SGHVS and CDR2 FNYEAQ. The CDR3 extends over 13 amino acids. V was cut by 5 bases and J by 2 bases, with 10 bases left in between. This TCR was sampled from a man between 25 and 39 years old in good health. This chain joins TRBV7-6 and TRBJ2-7, with D unresolved. Sample: naive CD8+ T cells sorted from blood. CDR3 residues: CASSDLLAYEQYF. The CDR3 DNA reads as TGTGCCAGCAGCGACTTATTGGCCTACGAGCAGTACTTC. Full variable domain (outside the CDR3, taken from reference TRBV7-6 and TRBJ2-7): GAGVSQSPRYKVTKRGQDVALRCDPISGHVSLYWYRQALGQGPEFLTYFNYEAQQDKSGLPNDRFSAERPEGSISTLTIQRTEQRDSAMYRCASSDLLAYEQYFGPGTRLTVT.